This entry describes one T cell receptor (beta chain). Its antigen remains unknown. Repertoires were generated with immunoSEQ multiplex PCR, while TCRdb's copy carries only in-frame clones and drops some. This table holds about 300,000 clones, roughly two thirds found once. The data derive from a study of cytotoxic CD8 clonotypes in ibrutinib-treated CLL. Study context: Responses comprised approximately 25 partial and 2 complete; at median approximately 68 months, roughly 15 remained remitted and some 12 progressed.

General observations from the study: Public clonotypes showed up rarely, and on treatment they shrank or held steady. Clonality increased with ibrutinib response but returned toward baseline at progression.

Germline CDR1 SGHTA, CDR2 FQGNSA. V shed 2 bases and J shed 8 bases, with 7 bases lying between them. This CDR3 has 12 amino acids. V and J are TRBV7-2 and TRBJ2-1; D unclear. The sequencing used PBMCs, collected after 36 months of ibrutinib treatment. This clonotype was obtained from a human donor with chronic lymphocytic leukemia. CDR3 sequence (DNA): TGTGCCAGCAGCTTATCCGGATATGAGCAGTTCTTC. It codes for CASSLSGYEQFF.